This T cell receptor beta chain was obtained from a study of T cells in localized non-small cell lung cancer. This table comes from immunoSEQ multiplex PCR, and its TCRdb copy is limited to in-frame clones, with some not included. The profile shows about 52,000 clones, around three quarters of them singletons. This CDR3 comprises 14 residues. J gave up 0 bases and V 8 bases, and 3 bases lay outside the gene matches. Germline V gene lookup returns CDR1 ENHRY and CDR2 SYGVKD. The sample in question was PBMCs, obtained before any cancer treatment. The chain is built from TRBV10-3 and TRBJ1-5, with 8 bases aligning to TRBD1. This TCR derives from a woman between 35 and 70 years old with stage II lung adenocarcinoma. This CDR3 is CAIGTGDSNQPQHF. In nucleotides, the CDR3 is TGTGCCATCGGGACAGGCGATAGCAATCAGCCCCAGCATTTT.